This T cell receptor (beta chain) emerged from a study of blood T cell repertoires in COVID-19. Study details: Samples representing acute and convalescent COVID-19 were sourced from the United States, Italy and Spain. Nucleic acid was either cDNA or gDNA, and it came from T cells, B-cell-depleted T cells, or PBMCs.

CDR3 length: 16 residues. With 7 bases removed from V and 3 bases from J, the gap between germline ends came to 20 bases. Germline loops: CDR1 SGDLS, CDR2 YYNGEE. Per the original data handling: The authors estimated nucleated cell counts from reference gene primer amplification. Produced via immunoSEQ multiplex PCR; TCRdb's table is partial and in-frame only. The DNA gave D and trimming, while V, J and clone size come from that table. Of tens of thousands of clones listed, 90% are singletons. The sequence derives from a man aged 55 to 70 with acute or convalescent COVID-19. The chain uses TRBV9 and TRBJ2-1; the D is unclear. The sequencing input was peripheral blood. For the CDR3, the DNA is TGTGCCAGCTCCCCCGCGAGAACCGCCCTCTACAATGAGCAGTTCTTC. As protein: CASSPARTALYNEQFF.